This TCR beta chain was recorded in a study of T-cell reconstitution after alpha-beta-depleted transplantation in children (dated by TCRdb to 2016 to 2017). With regard to the full study: Using TCR repertoire profiling, the study quantitatively followed how T-cell immune reconstitution unfolded in children after TCRalphabeta/CD19-depleted allogeneic hematopoietic cell transplantation.

The library was prepared using PCR. Instrument used: Illumina HiSeq 2500. Molecular barcoding was employed in the preparation of TCR libraries, with unique molecular identifiers being used to normalize TCRbeta repertoire quantification. TCRdb ran its own pipeline on the public reads, namely fastp trimming at Q25 and MiXCR clone calling, and kept in-frame beta chains. Each entry is one CDR3 protein sequence, shown with its most common DNA and genes. In all, the sample holds more than 250,000 distinct CDR3 sequences, and more than 8% of those were seen once. Around 9.1% of the sample is taken by the ten largest. This clonotype has only a few counts. No antigen is known for it. The sample holds no much larger clone one base away, and base qualities are not on file. Material: PBMCs from the stem cell graft donor, obtained from the stem cell graft. This receptor was obtained from a human donor who donated a stem cell graft to a child with SCID.

The bases are TGCAGTGCTAGACCTTCAGGACGGGGATACACCGGGGAGCTGTTTTTT. This encodes CSARPSGRGYTGELFF. The receptor chain draws on TRBV20-1 and TRBJ2-2, with a weak D call of TRBD2 (5 bases match). V is shortened by 2 bases, J by 3 bases, and the region joining them spans 16 bases. According to the germline V gene (reference sequence), CDR1 reads DFQATT and CDR2 reads SNEGSKA. Inclusive of the bounding cysteine and phenylalanine, the CDR3 is 16 residues long. This entry keeps only the CDR3 DNA: 48 bases, framed from base 1.